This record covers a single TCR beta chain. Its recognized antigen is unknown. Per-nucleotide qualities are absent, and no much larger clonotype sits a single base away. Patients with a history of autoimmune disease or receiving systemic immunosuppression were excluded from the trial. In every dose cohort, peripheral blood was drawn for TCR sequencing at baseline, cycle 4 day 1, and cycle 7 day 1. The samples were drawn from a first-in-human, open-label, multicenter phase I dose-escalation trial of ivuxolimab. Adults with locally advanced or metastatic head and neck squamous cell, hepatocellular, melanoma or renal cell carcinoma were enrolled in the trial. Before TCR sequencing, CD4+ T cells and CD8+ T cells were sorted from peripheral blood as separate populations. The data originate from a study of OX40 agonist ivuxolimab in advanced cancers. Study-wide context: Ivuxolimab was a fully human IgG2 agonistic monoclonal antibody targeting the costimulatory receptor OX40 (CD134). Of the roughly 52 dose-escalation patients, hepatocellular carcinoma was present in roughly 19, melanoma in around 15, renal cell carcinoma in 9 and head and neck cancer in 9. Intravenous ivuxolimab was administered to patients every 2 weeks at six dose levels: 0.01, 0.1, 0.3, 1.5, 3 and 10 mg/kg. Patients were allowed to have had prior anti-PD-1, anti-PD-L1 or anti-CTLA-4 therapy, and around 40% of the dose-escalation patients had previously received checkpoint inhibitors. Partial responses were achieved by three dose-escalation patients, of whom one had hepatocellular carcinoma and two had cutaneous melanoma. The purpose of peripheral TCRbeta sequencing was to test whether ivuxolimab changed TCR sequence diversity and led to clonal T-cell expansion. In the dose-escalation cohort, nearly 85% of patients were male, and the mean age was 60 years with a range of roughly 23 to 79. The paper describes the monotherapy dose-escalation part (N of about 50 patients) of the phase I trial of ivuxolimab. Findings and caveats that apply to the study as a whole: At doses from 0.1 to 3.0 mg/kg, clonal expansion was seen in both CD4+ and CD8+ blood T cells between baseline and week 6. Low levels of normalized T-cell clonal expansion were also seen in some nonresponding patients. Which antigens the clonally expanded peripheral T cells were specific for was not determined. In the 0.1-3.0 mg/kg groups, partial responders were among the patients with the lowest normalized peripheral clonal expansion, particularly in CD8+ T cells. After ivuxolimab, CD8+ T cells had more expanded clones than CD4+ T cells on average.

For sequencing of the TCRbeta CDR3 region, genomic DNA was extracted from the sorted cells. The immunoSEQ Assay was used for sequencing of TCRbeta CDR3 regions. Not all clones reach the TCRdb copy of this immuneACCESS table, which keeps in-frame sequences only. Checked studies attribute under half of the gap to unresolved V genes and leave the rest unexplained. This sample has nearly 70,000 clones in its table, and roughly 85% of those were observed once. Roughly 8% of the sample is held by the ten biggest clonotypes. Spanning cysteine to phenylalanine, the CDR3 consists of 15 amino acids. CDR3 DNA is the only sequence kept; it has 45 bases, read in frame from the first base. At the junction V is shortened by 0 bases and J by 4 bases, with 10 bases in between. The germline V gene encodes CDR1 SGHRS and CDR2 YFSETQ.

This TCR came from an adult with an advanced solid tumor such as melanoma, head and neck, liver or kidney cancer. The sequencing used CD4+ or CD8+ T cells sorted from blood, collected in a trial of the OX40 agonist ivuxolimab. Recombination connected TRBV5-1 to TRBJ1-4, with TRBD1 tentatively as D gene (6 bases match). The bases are TGCGCCAGCAGCTTGGCCGGGACACTTAATGAAAAACTGTTTTTT. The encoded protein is CASSLAGTLNEKLFF. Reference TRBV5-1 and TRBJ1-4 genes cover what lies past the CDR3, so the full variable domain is KAGVTQTPRYLIKTRGQQVTLSCSPISGHRSVSWYQQTPGQGLQFLFEYFSETQRNKGNFPGRFSGRQFSNSRSEMNVSTLELGDSALYLCASSLAGTLNEKLFFGSGTQLSVL.